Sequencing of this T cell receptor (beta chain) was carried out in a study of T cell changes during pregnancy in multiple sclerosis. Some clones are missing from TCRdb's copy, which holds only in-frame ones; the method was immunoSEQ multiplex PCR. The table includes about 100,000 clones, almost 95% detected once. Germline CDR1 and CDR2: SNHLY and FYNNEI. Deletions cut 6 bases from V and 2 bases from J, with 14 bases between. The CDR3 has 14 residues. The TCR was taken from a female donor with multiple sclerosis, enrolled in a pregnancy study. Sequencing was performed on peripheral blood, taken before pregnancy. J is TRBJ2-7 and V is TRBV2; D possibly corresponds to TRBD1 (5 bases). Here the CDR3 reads CASSDSSKTYEQYF. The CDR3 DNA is TGTGCCAGCAGCGACAGTTCGAAAACCTACGAGCAGTACTTC.